One sample yielded the 28 T cell receptor beta chains listed below, sequenced in a study of molecular identifiers for immune sequencing clone quantification. MiXCR, applied by TCRdb to the PCR reads, yields one record per CDR3 protein. The table has about 640,000 distinct CDR3 sequences, less than 20% seen once. The specimen was naive CD8+ T cells from blood, with Jurkat cell RNA spiked in. Indicated subset: FACS-sorted CD8+CD4-CCR7+CD45RA+ naive T cells. The receptors originated from a human donor in good health. Some libraries in this study had Jurkat cell RNA spiked in.

This clonotype showed up many times. V is TRBV3-1 and J is TRBJ2-5; weak D call: TRBD2 (6 bases). In germline, CDR1 is LGHDT, CDR2 YNNKEL (reference sequence). This CDR3 spans 14 amino acids. Trimming removed 3 bases from V and 0 bases from J, with 8 bases in between. CDR3 DNA sequence: TGTGCCAGCAGCCAGATAGCGGACCAAGAGACCCAGTACTTC. This translates into CASSQIADQETQYF.

Many counts were recorded for this clonotype. This chain uses TRBV7-9 with TRBJ2-7; 14 nucleotides agree with TRBD2. The CDR3 loop spans 16 amino acids. The germline V gene encodes CDR1 SEHNR and CDR2 FQNEAQ (reference sequence). V shed 5 bases, J shed 5 bases, and the junction held 8 bases outside the gene matches. Here the CDR3 reads CASSKKGLAGAHEQYF. In nucleotides, the CDR3 is TGTGCCAGCAGCAAAAAGGGACTAGCGGGAGCCCACGAGCAGTACTTC.

Ten or more counts support this clonotype. This chain links TRBV5-1 with TRBJ2-7; 8 nucleotides align to TRBD2. The CDR3 extends over 14 amino acids. V was clipped by 2 bases and J by 2 bases; unmatched bases: 3. CDR1 is SGHRS, CDR2 YFSETQ, per germline. CDR3 sequence: CASSFSGETYEQYF. DNA of the CDR3: TGCGCCAGCAGCTTTAGCGGGGAAACCTACGAGCAGTACTTC.

The chain uses TRBV3-1 and TRBJ2-7, with TRBD2 identical over 7 bases. CDR3 length: 17 amino acids. V was pared by 2 bases and J by 2 bases, with 12 bases of the junction left unmatched. Per germline, CDR1 LGHDT and CDR2 YNNKEL (reference sequence). CDR3 in DNA: TGTGCCAGCAGCCAACCCGGGGAGGGAGTTGGTCCCTACGAGCAGTACTTC. It is translated as CASSQPGEGVGPYEQYF.

About this clonotype: Given a much more abundant clone one base away, this may be a read error. The chain combines TRBV9 with TRBJ2-7; D may be TRBD1 or TRBD2 (5 bases each). The CDR3 runs to 14 residues. Germline CDR1 and CDR2: SGDLS and YYNGEE. CDR3 nucleotide sequence: TGTGCCAGCAGCAGCCGGGACCAGACCTACGAGCAGTGCTTC. This codes for CASSSRDQTYEQCF. Full variable domain (missing parts from reference TRBV9 and TRBJ2-7): DSGVTQTPKHLITATGQRVTLRCSPRSGDLSVYWYQQSLDQGLQFLIQYYNGEERAKGNILERFSAQQFPDLHSELNLSSLELGDSALYFCASSSRDQTYEQCFGPGTRLTVT.

There are many counts of this clonotype. The CDR3 DNA reads TGTGCCAGCAGTGAAAGCATTTCCAAAAACATTCAGTACTTC. Translation gives CASSESISKNIQYF. V gene TRBV2 combines with J gene TRBJ2-4; D gene unclear. Germline CDR1 is SNHLY and CDR2 is FYNNEI. The CDR3 length is 14 residues. With 2 bases removed from V and 2 bases from J, the gap between germline ends came to 7 bases.

V usage is TRBV2 and J usage is TRBJ2-1, with 12 bases lining up with TRBD1. There are 13 residues in the CDR3. Germline-derived CDR1 and CDR2 are SNHLY and FYNNEI. Trimming took 8 bases from V and 8 from J; bases not matched to a gene: 4. The CDR3 region has the DNA TGTGCCAGCGAGGGACAGGGGGCTTATGAGCAGTTCTTC. It encodes CASEGQGAYEQFF.

A note on this clonotype: The junction shows a germline mismatch at one end, possibly a read error. The chain links TRBV20-1 to TRBJ2-3; TRBD1 matches at 8 bases. Germline V gene sequence: CDR1 DFQATT, CDR2 SNEGSKA (reference sequence). The length of the CDR3 is 14 residues. The CDR3 loop is CGARDYAGQVGQYF. For the CDR3, the DNA is TGCGGTGCTAGAGATTATGCGGGACAGGTTGGGCAGTATTTT.

This chain links TRBV27 with TRBJ2-1; D remains unclear. CDR1 is MNHEY, CDR2 SMNVEV, per germline (reference sequence). The V gene lost 8 bases and the J gene lost 0 bases, with 20 bases spanning the gap. The length of the CDR3 is 17 residues. This CDR3 reads CASGPSTGRSSYNEQFF. The DNA for the CDR3 is TGTGCCAGCGGTCCCTCCACCGGACGGAGCTCCTACAATGAGCAGTTCTTC.

Comment on this clonotype: A much more abundant neighbour one base away suggests this may be a read error. The chain carries TRBV11-2 and TRBJ2-4; maybe TRBD2 (5 bases). Looked up from germline, CDR1 is SGHAT and CDR2 is FQNNGV. CDR3 size: 12 residues. V dropped 8 bases and J dropped 3 bases, with 8 bases sitting between them. Here the CDR3 DNA reads TGTGCCAGCGTCGGGGTCAAAAACATTCAGTACTTC. Amino acid sequence: CASVGVKNIQYF.

At least ten counts were recorded for this clonotype. The chain couples TRBV10-2 to TRBJ2-3, with 12 bases that match TRBD2. The J segment lost 0 bases and the V segment lost 6 bases, leaving 4 bases of the junction unmatched. CDR3 length equals 16 residues. CDR1 and CDR2 from the germline V gene are WSHSY and SAAADI. The CDR3 bases are TGCGCCAGCAGCCCCGGACTAGCGGGGAGCACAGATACGCAGTATTTT. This gives the protein CASSPGLAGSTDTQYF.

In its sample, this clonotype was seen many times. This chain joins TRBV29-1 and TRBJ1-2; TRBD1 matches 9 bases. There are 13 residues in the CDR3. The V and J ends lost 7 bases and 7 bases, in that order; junction bases with no gene match: 10. CDR1 is SQVTM, CDR2 ANQGSEA, per germline. The CDR3 coding sequence is TGCAGCGCGAGGGACAGGGAGGTACCTGGCTACACCTTC. The encoded protein is CSARDREVPGYTF.

This clonotype was seen many times. The chain carries TRBV28 and TRBJ2-1; weak D call: TRBD2 (5 bases). Germline CDR1 reads MDHEN; CDR2 reads SYDVKM. CDR3 size: 18 residues. V was trimmed by 2 bases and J by 8 bases, leaving 25 bases between them. CDR3 in amino acids: CASSLTVGVASGGDEQFF. The CDR3, as DNA: TGTGCCAGCAGTTTAACGGTCGGGGTAGCAAGCGGCGGCGATGAGCAGTTCTTC.

This chain uses TRBV5-1 with TRBJ1-1; tentatively, D is TRBD1 (5 bases). Germline CDR1 reads SGHRS; CDR2 reads YFSETQ. This CDR3 has 16 amino acids. V lost 4 bases and J 0 bases, leaving 16 bases between the germline ends. CDR3 nucleotide sequence: TGCGCCAGCAGCGGTGGTTGGGGGTTCCTGAACACTGAAGCTTTCTTT. The encoded protein is CASSGGWGFLNTEAFF.

This clonotype was counted many times. This chain joins TRBV10-3 and TRBJ1-1; D gene uncertain. V lost 0 bases to trimming and J lost 5 bases, with 10 bases between them. The CDR3 totals 14 residues. CDR1 and CDR2 from the germline V gene are ENHRY and SYGVKD. The CDR3 protein is CAISESSGGTEAFF. CDR3 in DNA: TGTGCCATCAGTGAGTCGTCCGGAGGGACTGAAGCTTTCTTT.

This clonotype was observed many times. The chain joins TRBV27 to TRBJ2-4; D gene uncertain. There are 15 residues in the CDR3. In germline, CDR1 is MNHEY, CDR2 SMNVEV (reference sequence). Trimming pared 2 bases from V and 0 bases from J, leaving 8 bases between. The DNA for the CDR3 is TGTGCCAGCAGTTTAGGTCATTTAGCCAAAAACATTCAGTACTTC. Its translation: CASSLGHLAKNIQYF.

Turning to this clonotype: A clone one base away is much larger, so this may be a read error. CDR3 DNA sequence: TGCGCCAGCAGCCAAGAAACCGGGCCGTACTATGACTACACCTTC. Its protein is CASSQETGPYYDYTF. V and J are TRBV4-1 and TRBJ1-2; the D is unclear. The CDR3 spans 15 residues. Germline V gene lookup returns CDR1 MGHRA and CDR2 YSYEKL.

This clonotype was seen a handful of times. J is TRBJ2-1 and V is TRBV5-8; a possible D gene is TRBD2 (5 bases). Germline assignment: CDR1 SGHTS and CDR2 YDEGEE. The CDR3 has 13 residues. Trimming cost V 0 bases and J 10 bases, with 11 bases left between them. The CDR3 bases are TGTGCCAGCAGCTTGGCCTTGGACTCCGAGCAGTTCTTC. Its protein product is CASSLALDSEQFF.

This clonotype showed up just a few times. A single base separates this from a much larger clone, so it may be a read error. The V and J genes are TRBV3-1 and TRBJ1-4, with a possible D match to TRBD1 (5 bases). V was clipped by 8 bases and J by 8 bases, with 15 bases between them. The CDR3 is made up of 13 amino acids. Germline CDR1 reads LGHDT; CDR2 reads YNNKEL (reference sequence). The CDR3 region has the DNA TGTGCCAGCCCACCGGGGCTACACGAAAAACTGTTTTTT. Translation: CASPPGLHEKLFF.

In regard to this clonotype: A read error may produce the germline difference seen at one junction end. This chain uses TRBV5-1 with TRBJ2-3, with 11 nucleotides matching TRBD1. CDR3 length: 16 amino acids. The germline V gene has CDR1 SGHRS and CDR2 YFSETQ. The CDR3: CASSTWTGGATDTQCF. The CDR3 nucleotides read TGCGCCAGCAGCACGTGGACAGGGGGCGCGACGGATACGCAGTGTTTT. Combining the CDR3 with reference TRBV5-1 and TRBJ2-3 gives the whole variable domain KAGVTQTPRYLIKTRGQQVTLSCSPISGHRSVSWYQQTPGQGLQFLFEYFSETQRNKGNFPGRFSGRQFSNSRSEMNVSTLELGDSALYLCASSTWTGGATDTQCFGPGTRLTVL.

This clonotype was seen repeatedly, ten times or more. The chain couples TRBV6-5 to TRBJ2-3; 7 nucleotides match TRBD2. Trimming removed 2 bases from V and 7 bases from J; junction bases left unmatched: 15. The CDR3 has 17 residues. CDR1 and CDR2 (germline): MNHEY, SVGAGI. CDR3 amino acids: CASSYDRLASVRHTQYF. The CDR3, as DNA: TGTGCCAGCAGTTACGACCGACTAGCTAGTGTAAGGCATACGCAGTATTTT.

This clonotype showed up just once. The junction and the germline gene differ at one end; a read error may be behind it. The gene calls are TRBV4-1 and TRBJ2-5; the match to TRBD1 covers 10 bases. This CDR3 is built from 15 residues. Germline loops: CDR1 MGHRA, CDR2 YSYEKL. CDR3 amino acids: CAGSLGTGVSETQYF. The CDR3 DNA reads TGCGCCGGCAGCCTCGGGACAGGGGTATCGGAGACCCAGTACTTC.

As for this clonotype: The junction departs from germline at one end; a sequencing error may be responsible. The chain links TRBV5-3 to TRBJ2-5; weak D call: TRBD2 (6 bases). TRBV5-3 is identified as an open reading frame with a role that is uncertain. The CDR3 contains 12 residues. The CDR3 loop reads CASSFGWGEGYF. CDR3 DNA: TGTGCCAGCAGCTTCGGTTGGGGGGAAGGGTACTTC.

There are many counts of this clonotype. The chain couples TRBV2 to TRBJ1-5, with D hard to call. Looked up from germline, CDR1 is SNHLY and CDR2 is FYNNEI. CDR3 length: 17 amino acids. V lost 0 bases and J 0 bases, leaving 12 bases between the germline ends. CDR3: CASSEAVGRYSNQPQHF. The CDR3 nucleotides are TGTGCCAGCAGTGAAGCGGTAGGCCGTTATAGCAATCAGCCCCAGCATTTT.

This rearrangement joins TRBV12-3 or TRBV12-4 to TRBJ2-1; D perhaps matches TRBD1 (5 bases). V was cut by 7 bases and J by 8 bases, with 21 bases left in between. CDR3 size: 15 residues. DNA of the CDR3: TGTGCCAGCACCATGACAGCTTCTCCATTTGATGAGCAGTTCTTC. Translation: CASTMTASPFDEQFF.

This clonotype was found many times. The chain combines TRBV20-1 with TRBJ2-7; TRBD2 matches at 7 bases. The CDR3 has 13 residues. Trimming cost V 6 bases and J 3 bases; bases outside gene matches: 8. The germline CDR1 and CDR2 sequences are DFQATT and SNEGSKA (reference sequence). CDR3 nucleotide sequence: TGCAGTGCCAGAAGGCGGGGGTACTACGAGCAGTACTTC. It translates to CSARRRGYYEQYF.

This clonotype was counted between two and nine times. This chain uses TRBV2 with TRBJ1-6, with 7 bases identical to TRBD1. This CDR3 spans 16 amino acids. CDR1 and CDR2 from the germline V gene are SNHLY and FYNNEI. Trimming took 6 bases from V and 6 from J; bases not matched to a gene: 11. The CDR3 DNA sequence: TGTGCCAGCAGACCGGGACAGCTTAATTTTAATTCACCCCTCCACTTT. This translates into CASRPGQLNFNSPLHF.

This clonotype was seen a few times. The V gene is TRBV20-1, the J gene TRBJ2-7; 8 positions match TRBD2. Per the germline V gene, CDR1 is DFQATT and CDR2 is SNEGSKA (reference sequence). The V segment lost 5 bases and the J segment 2 bases; nucleotides outside the gene matches: 11. This CDR3 has 15 amino acids. CDR3 sequence (DNA): TGCAGTGCTCTTCTACGGGAGGGTATAACCTACGAGCAGTACTTC. Translating gives CSALLREGITYEQYF.